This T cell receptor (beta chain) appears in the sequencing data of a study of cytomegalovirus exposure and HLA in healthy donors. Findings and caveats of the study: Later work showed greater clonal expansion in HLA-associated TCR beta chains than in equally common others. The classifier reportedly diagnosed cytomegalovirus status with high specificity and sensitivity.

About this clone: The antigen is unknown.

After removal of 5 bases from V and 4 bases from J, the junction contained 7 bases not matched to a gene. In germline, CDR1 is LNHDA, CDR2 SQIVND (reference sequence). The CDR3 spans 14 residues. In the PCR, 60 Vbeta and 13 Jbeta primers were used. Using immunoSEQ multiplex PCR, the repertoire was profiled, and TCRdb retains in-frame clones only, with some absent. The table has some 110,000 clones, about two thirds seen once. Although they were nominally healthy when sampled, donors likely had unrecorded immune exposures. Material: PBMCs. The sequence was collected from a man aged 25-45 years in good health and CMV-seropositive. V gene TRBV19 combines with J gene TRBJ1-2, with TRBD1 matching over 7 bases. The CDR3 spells CASSSSGTAYGYTF. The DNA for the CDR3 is TGTGCCAGTAGTTCATCCGGGACAGCCTATGGCTACACCTTC. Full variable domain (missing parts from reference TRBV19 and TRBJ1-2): DGGITQSPKYLFRKEGQNVTLSCEQNLNHDAMYWYRQDPGQGLRLIYYSQIVNDFQKGDIAEGYSVSREKKESFPLTVTSAQKNPTAFYLCASSSSGTAYGYTFGSGTRLTVV.